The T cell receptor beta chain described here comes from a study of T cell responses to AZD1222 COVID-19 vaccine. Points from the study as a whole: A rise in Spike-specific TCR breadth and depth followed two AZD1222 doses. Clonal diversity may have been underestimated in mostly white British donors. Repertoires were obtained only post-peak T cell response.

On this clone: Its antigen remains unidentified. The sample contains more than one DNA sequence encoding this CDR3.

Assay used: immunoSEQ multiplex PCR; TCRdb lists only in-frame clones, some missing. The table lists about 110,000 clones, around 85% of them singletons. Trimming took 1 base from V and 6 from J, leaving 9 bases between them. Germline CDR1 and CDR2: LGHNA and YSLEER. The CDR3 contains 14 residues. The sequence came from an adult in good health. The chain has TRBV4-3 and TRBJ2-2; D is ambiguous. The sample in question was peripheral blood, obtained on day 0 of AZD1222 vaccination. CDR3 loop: CASSQGSGAGELFF. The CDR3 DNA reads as TGCGCCAGCAGCCAAGGGAGTGGGGCCGGGGAGCTGTTTTTT.